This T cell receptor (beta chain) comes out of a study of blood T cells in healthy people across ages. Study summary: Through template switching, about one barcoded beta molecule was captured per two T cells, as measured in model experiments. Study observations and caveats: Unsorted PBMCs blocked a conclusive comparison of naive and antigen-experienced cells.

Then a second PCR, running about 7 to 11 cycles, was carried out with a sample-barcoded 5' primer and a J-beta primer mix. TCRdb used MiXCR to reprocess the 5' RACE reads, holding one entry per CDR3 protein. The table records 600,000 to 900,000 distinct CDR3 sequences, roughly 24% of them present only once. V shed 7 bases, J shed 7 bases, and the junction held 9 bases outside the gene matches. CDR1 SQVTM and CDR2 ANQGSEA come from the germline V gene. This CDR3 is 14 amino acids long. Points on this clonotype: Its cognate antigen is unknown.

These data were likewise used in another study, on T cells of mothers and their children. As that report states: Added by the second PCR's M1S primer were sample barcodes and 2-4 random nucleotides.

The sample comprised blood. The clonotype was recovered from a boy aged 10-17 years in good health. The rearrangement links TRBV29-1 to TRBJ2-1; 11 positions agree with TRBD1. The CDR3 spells CSAGTGGKTNEQFF. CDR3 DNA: TGCAGCGCCGGGACAGGGGGAAAAACGAATGAGCAGTTCTTC.